This T cell receptor (beta chain) was identified during a study of cytomegalovirus exposure and HLA in healthy donors. Between the trimmed V and J ends, which lost 2 bases and 1 base, there was a span of 6 bases. The CDR3 is 13 residues long. The V gene's germline CDR1 is SGHDT and CDR2 YYEEEE. Whole-study findings and limits: For most TCR sequences rarity was the rule, although some public TCRs occurred in many donors. Confirmation was obtained in vitro that a few CMV-associated chains are specific for CMV antigens.

To note about this clone: The antigen is not known.

Clones were sequenced by immunoSEQ multiplex PCR, and TCRdb holds only the in-frame ones, with some missing. The sample shows about 120,000 clones, about 83% of them seen only once. The J gene is TRBJ2-5, the V gene TRBV5-6, with D uncertain. The sequenced sample was PBMCs. The source is a man between 18 and 29 years old in good health and CMV-seronegative. The CDR3 DNA reads as TGTGCCAGCAGCTTTCGGGTCCAAGAGACCCAGTACTTC. The encoded protein is CASSFRVQETQYF.